Following are 15 T cell receptor beta chains from one sample sequenced in a study of regulatory T cells in long-lasting Graves disease. Documented time point: newly diagnosed GD, antithyroid drugs for less than 3 months. The authors made the TCR library using RNA they extracted from PBMCs. The authors built TCR beta libraries using iRepertoire HTBI primers and Arm-PCR of CDR3 regions. TCRdb redid the calling of the multiplex PCR reads with MiXCR, one entry per CDR3 protein. In the table there are roughly 560,000 distinct CDR3 sequences, 15% to 20% of which are singletons. The same sample was also studied in work on T cells in Graves' hyperthyroidism and ophthalmopathy.

The sample here was peripheral blood mononuclear cells (PBMCs), taken at new diagnosis, from a patient treated with antithyroid drugs. The source of these receptors is a woman aged 40-65 years with Graves disease.

A few counts support this clonotype. The gene calls are TRBV12-3 or TRBV12-4 and TRBJ2-7, with D possibly matching TRBD1 (5 bases). V dropped 4 bases and J dropped 5 bases, with 18 bases sitting between them. The CDR3 length is 15 residues. CDR3 sequence (DNA): TGTGCCAGCAGTTATTTAGTGGCAGGGTCCCACGAGCAGTACTTC. Translated, it gives CASSYLVAGSHEQYF.

Comment on this clonotype: A much larger clone lies a single base off, so this may be a read error. This chain joins TRBV2 and TRBJ2-1; tentatively, D is TRBD2 (7 bases). The V gene's germline CDR1 is SNHLY and CDR2 FYNNEI. CDR3 length equals 15 residues. The CDR3 is CASSDARGGYNEQSF. In DNA form, the CDR3 reads TGTGCCAGCAGTGATGCTAGGGGGGGATACAATGAGCAGTCCTTC.

This rearrangement joins TRBV7-3 to TRBJ2-5; 7 nucleotides line up with TRBD1. Germline CDR1 is SGHTA and CDR2 is FQGTGA. Trimming removed 4 bases from V and 0 bases from J; junction bases left unmatched: 2. The CDR3 spans 14 residues. DNA for the CDR3: TGTGCCAGCAGCTCCGGGACAGACCAAGAGACCCAGTACTTC. It specifies CASSSGTDQETQYF.

There are many counts of this clonotype. The chain has TRBV7-2 and TRBJ2-3; 9 bases align to TRBD2. V lost 2 bases to trimming and J lost 0 bases; unmatched junction nucleotides: 3. The CDR3 runs to 16 residues. The germline gives CDR1 SGHTA, CDR2 FQGNSA. This CDR3 is CASSLSSGVSTDTQYF. The CDR3 bases are TGTGCCAGCAGCTTATCTAGCGGGGTGAGCACAGATACGCAGTATTTT.

Many counts were recorded for this clonotype. The chain recombines TRBV12-3 or TRBV12-4 with TRBJ2-3, with 8 bases identical to TRBD2. The CDR3 totals 13 residues. V lost 6 bases, J lost 3 bases, and 2 bases stayed unmatched. CDR3 amino acids: CASSPSGTDTQYF. The CDR3 DNA follows: TGTGCCAGCAGCCCTAGCGGGACAGATACGCAGTATTTT.

This clonotype was detected many times. The chain links TRBV20-1 to TRBJ1-1; D is unresolved. Germline CDR1 DFQATT, CDR2 SNEGSKA (reference sequence). Trimming removed 3 bases from V and 5 bases from J, with 16 bases in between. This CDR3 contains 14 residues. The CDR3 loop reads CSASIGPGGTEAFF. The CDR3 DNA sequence: TGCAGTGCTAGCATCGGGCCGGGTGGTACTGAAGCTTTCTTT.

J is TRBJ1-1 and V is TRBV5-4; no clear D gene. The CDR3 is 14 amino acids. V was shortened by 2 bases and J by 1 base, with 9 bases between the two germline ends. Germline assignment: CDR1 SGHNT and CDR2 YYREEE (reference sequence). The CDR3 is CASSFFLRNTEAFF. CDR3 nucleotides: TGTGCCAGCAGCTTCTTCTTACGGAACACTGAAGCTTTCTTT.

This clonotype was seen at least ten times. The chain combines TRBV5-1 with TRBJ2-5, with 10 bases identical to TRBD2. The end of the DNA is better explained by TRBJ2-7, so the J call may be wrong. CDR3 length: 14 residues. CDR1 SGHRS and CDR2 YFSETQ come from the germline V gene. The CDR3 DNA reads as TGCGCCAGCAGGACTAGCGGGCCTTCCTACGAGCAGTACTTC. It is translated as CASRTSGPSYEQYF.

This clonotype was seen repeatedly, ten times or more. V usage is TRBV12-3 or TRBV12-4 and J usage is TRBJ1-6; tentative D call: TRBD1 (5 bases). This CDR3 is 15 amino acids long. Trimming took off 6 bases at V and 9 bases at J, with 18 bases between the two ends. DNA for the CDR3: TGTGCCAGCAGGTCCGACAGAGTCGAGAGTTCACCCCTCCACTTT. This translates into CASRSDRVESSPLHF.

This clonotype occurred many times. The J gene is TRBJ1-5, the V gene TRBV7-2; 10 bases align to TRBD1. The CDR3 is 15 amino acids. J gave up 7 bases and V 2 bases, and 5 bases lay outside the gene matches. Germline CDR1 reads SGHTA; CDR2 reads FQGNSA. CDR3 coding DNA: TGTGCCAGCAGCTTACAAGGACAGGGGGTCCAGCCCCAGCATTTT. Protein: CASSLQGQGVQPQHF.

V usage is TRBV3-1 and J usage is TRBJ1-1; a weak D match, TRBD1 (5 bases). Looked up from germline, CDR1 is LGHDT and CDR2 is YNNKEL (reference sequence). The CDR3 is 15 amino acids. V lost 6 bases, J lost 1 base, and 15 bases lay in between. This chain's CDR3 is CASSLGQPPNTEAFF. CDR3 sequence (DNA): TGTGCCAGCAGTCTGGGGCAGCCCCCGAACACTGAAGCTTTCTTT.

Concerning this clonotype: In this CDR3 the conserved last residue, phenylalanine or tryptophan, is missing, so a read error is likely. The V gene is TRBV12-3 or TRBV12-4, the J gene TRBJ1-1; tentative D call: TRBD1 (6 bases). CDR3 length: 14 residues. V lost 6 bases, J lost 0 bases, and 11 bases lay in between. In nucleotides, the CDR3 is TGTGCCAGCAGCCAGGACAGAGTGAACACTGAAGCTTTCCTT. Protein: CASSQDRVNTEAFL.

CDR3 nucleotides: TGTGCCAGCAGCCACCGTTACACAGGGGCTGAAGCTTTCTTT. Translation: CASSHRYTGAEAFF. The rearrangement uses TRBV3-1 and TRBJ1-1; 7 nucleotides agree with TRBD1. Germline CDR1 LGHDT, CDR2 YNNKEL (reference sequence). V lost 3 bases and J lost 6; bases outside the gene matches: 7. The CDR3 is 14 amino acids.

V gene TRBV27 combines with J gene TRBJ2-3; 9 bases line up with TRBD2. The CDR3 runs to 16 residues. Trimming took 6 bases from V and 4 from J; bases not matched to a gene: 11. CDR1 MNHEY and CDR2 SMNVEV come from the germline V gene (reference sequence). The CDR3 DNA is TGTGCCAGCAGCTCAGTGGGTAGCGGGGGCTCAGATACGCAGTATTTT. This codes for CASSSVGSGGSDTQYF.

This clonotype appeared a few times. A clone one base away is much larger, so this may be a read error. V and J are TRBV3-1 and TRBJ1-2; D may be TRBD1 (5 bases). This CDR3 region has 13 residues. V lost 1 base and J 11 bases, leaving 14 bases between the germline ends. The germline gives CDR1 LGHDT, CDR2 YNNKEL (reference sequence). CDR3 nucleotide sequence: TGTGCCAGCAGCCAAGGTGGAGGCAGGGTTTACACCTTC. Encoded protein: CASSQGGGRVYTF. Variable domain in full (rest from reference TRBV3-1 and TRBJ1-2): DTAVSQTPKYLVTQMGNDKSIKCEQNLGHDTMYWYKQDSKKFLKIMFSYNNKELIINETVPNRFSPKSPDKAHLNLHINSLELGDSAVYFCASSQGGGRVYTFGSGTRLTVV.